The clone carrying this T cell receptor (beta chain) was detected once. Its antigen is not identified. The sample belongs to a study of graft-versus-host responses after intestinal transplantation. Overall study: Following induction with anti-thymocyte globulin, all recipients were given tacrolimus and steroids for two to four years. Study observations and caveats: Patients who carried graft-donor T cell macrochimerism also had high graft-versus-host to host-versus-graft clonal ratios in their allografts.

Using immunoSEQ multiplex PCR, the repertoire was profiled, and TCRdb retains in-frame clones only, with some absent. The table has approximately 90,000 clones, approximately 94% seen once. V gave up 4 bases and J gave up 0 bases, with 11 bases separating them. This CDR3 has 15 amino acids. In germline, CDR1 is SGDLS, CDR2 YYNGEE. The specimen comprised unstimulated CD8+ T cells sorted from spleen or lymph node cells, sampled before intestinal transplant. The TCR comes from a human donor who received an intestinal transplant. The genes are TRBV9 and TRBJ1-3, with unresolved D. The CDR3 reads CASSPGVSSGNTIYF. The CDR3 nucleotides read TGTGCCAGCAGCCCCGGGGTCTCCTCTGGAAACACCATATATTTT.